The 17 T cell receptor beta chains below were found in one sample sequenced in a study of blood T cell repertoires in COVID-19. This table comes from immunoSEQ multiplex PCR, and its TCRdb copy is limited to in-frame clones, with some not included. The sample lists roughly 150,000 clones, over 80% occurring once. The sample was peripheral blood. The receptors derive from an elderly woman with active or convalescent COVID-19.

The chain carries TRBV3-1 (or the pseudogene TRBV3-2) and TRBJ1-6; TRBD1 might be the D (5 bases). CDR3 length: 15 amino acids. The germline V gene has CDR1 LGHDT and CDR2 YNNKEL (reference sequence). V shed 5 bases and J shed 4 bases, with 12 bases lying between them. This chain's CDR3 is CASSRRGTYNSPLHF. The CDR3 region has the DNA TGTGCCAGCAGCAGACGGGGGACGTATAATTCACCCCTCCACTTT.

The chain has TRBV19 and TRBJ2-5; 7 nucleotides align to TRBD1. Germline CDR1 and CDR2: LNHDA and SQIVND (reference sequence). The CDR3 is 13 amino acids. V was pared by 5 bases and J by 5 bases, with 5 bases of the junction left unmatched. The CDR3: CASSDMDRETQYF. The CDR3 bases are TGTGCCAGTAGTGATATGGACAGGGAGACCCAGTACTTC. The whole variable domain, remainder taken from reference TRBV19 and TRBJ2-5, is DGGITQSPKYLFRKEGQNVTLSCEQNLNHDAMYWYRQDPGQGLRLIYYSQIVNDFQKGDIAEGYSVSREKKESFPLTVTSAQKNPTAFYLCASSDMDRETQYFGPGTRLLVL.

This chain connects TRBV3-1 (or the pseudogene TRBV3-2) to TRBJ1-5; D uncertain. From germline, CDR1 is LGHDT and CDR2 YNNKEL (reference sequence). The CDR3 spans 17 residues. The V gene lost 2 bases and the J gene lost 0 bases, with 14 bases spanning the gap. CDR3 bases: TGTGCCAGCAGCCAAAGCACCCCGTACTATAGCAATCAGCCCCAGCATTTT. Encoded protein: CASSQSTPYYSNQPQHF.

The chain has TRBV11-2 and TRBJ2-7; TRBD1 agrees at 10 bases. Losses at the gene ends were 3 bases for V and 12 bases for J; bases not matched to a gene: 14. Germline V lookup: CDR1 SGHAT, CDR2 FQNNGV. The CDR3 is 15 residues long. The CDR3 region has the DNA TGTGCCAGCAGCTTGGGACAGGGGATAAGGGACTTCTTGTACTTC. Translated: CASSLGQGIRDFLYF.

The chain employs TRBV7-2 and TRBJ1-4; a weak D match, TRBD1 (6 bases). The CDR3 is 14 amino acids. CDR1 SGHTA and CDR2 FQGNSA come from the germline V gene. V was cut by 1 base and J by 6 bases, with 9 bases left in between. CDR3 protein: CASSLGGQDEKLFF. The CDR3 DNA sequence: TGTGCCAGCAGCTTAGGGGGGCAGGATGAAAAACTGTTTTTT. Supplemented by reference TRBV7-2 and TRBJ1-4, the full variable domain reads GAGVSQSPSNKVTEKGKDVELRCDPISGHTALYWYRQSLGQGLEFLIYFQGNSAPDKSGLPSDRFSAERTGGSVSTLTIQRTQQEDSAVYLCASSLGGQDEKLFFGSGTQLSVL.

This sequence joins TRBV6-5 and TRBJ2-1; 10 nucleotides line up with TRBD2. From germline, CDR1 is MNHEY and CDR2 SVGAGI. V lost 6 bases and J lost 3; bases outside the gene matches: 5. The CDR3 consists of 15 residues. The CDR3 here is CASRTTSGDYNEQFF. The CDR3 DNA sequence: TGTGCCAGCAGAACTACTAGCGGGGACTACAATGAGCAGTTCTTC.

V usage is TRBV4-1 and J usage is TRBJ2-2; a weak D match, TRBD2 (6 bases). The CDR3 consists of 13 residues. The germline V gene has CDR1 MGHRA and CDR2 YSYEKL. The V gene lost 7 bases and the J gene lost 8 bases, with 14 bases spanning the gap. The CDR3 here is CASTGTGTGELFF. CDR3 sequence (DNA): TGCGCCAGCACAGGAACGGGGACTGGGGAGCTGTTTTTT.

The chain combines TRBV11-3 with TRBJ2-5; 8 nucleotides agree with TRBD1. The CDR3 extends over 14 amino acids. J gave up 1 base and V 6 bases, and 4 bases lay outside the gene matches. The germline V gene has CDR1 SGHNT and CDR2 YENEEA. CDR3 amino acids: CASSRGQGQETQYF. CDR3 DNA: TGTGCCAGCAGTCGCGGACAGGGCCAAGAGACCCAGTACTTC.

The chain has TRBV3-1 (or the pseudogene TRBV3-2) and TRBJ2-3; 10 nucleotides match TRBD1. The CDR3 consists of 15 residues. CDR1 and CDR2 (germline): LGHDT, YNNKEL (reference sequence). V was clipped by 4 bases and J by 3 bases; unmatched bases: 4. The CDR3 DNA reads as TGTGCCAGCAGCCGCCGGGACAGGGGAACAGATACGCAGTATTTT. Translation gives CASSRRDRGTDTQYF.

The chain is built from TRBV19 and TRBJ2-3, with TRBD2 identical over 8 bases. The CDR3 contains 16 residues. Germline CDR1 and CDR2: LNHDA and SQIVND (reference sequence). J was trimmed by 0 bases and V by 3 bases; bases with no gene match: 5. Written as DNA, the CDR3 is TGTGCCAGTAGTATGCGGGGGGCACCCAGCACAGATACGCAGTATTTT. It encodes CASSMRGAPSTDTQYF.

The gene calls are TRBV27 and TRBJ1-6; no clear D. This CDR3 comprises 15 residues. Trimming took off 6 bases at V and 5 bases at J, with 14 bases between the two ends. The germline V gene encodes CDR1 MNHEY and CDR2 SMNVEV (reference sequence). The CDR3 nucleotides read TGTGCCAGCAGACTCCAATATCCCGATAATTCACCCCTCCACTTT. Translating gives CASRLQYPDNSPLHF.

The chain employs TRBV10-3 and TRBJ1-3; D not certain. The CDR3 length is 15 residues. Germline V gives CDR1 ENHRY, CDR2 SYGVKD. V was cut by 3 bases and J by 0 bases, with 9 bases left in between. CDR3 sequence reads: CAISDPSSSGNTIYF. CDR3 nucleotides: TGTGCCATCAGTGACCCTTCTAGCTCTGGAAACACCATATATTTT.

In DNA form, the CDR3 reads TGTGCCAGCAGGGTGCGGGGCTTGGGGGACGAGCAGTACTTC. This encodes CASRVRGLGDEQYF. The chain recombines TRBV7-9 with TRBJ2-7; D perhaps matches TRBD2 (6 bases). Germline V lookup: CDR1 SEHNR, CDR2 FQNEAQ (reference sequence). Trimming shortened V by 6 bases and J by 5 bases, and 17 bases separated the two germline ends. This CDR3 contains 14 residues.

The chain couples TRBV30 to TRBJ2-7; 10 positions match TRBD1. The CDR3 is made up of 14 amino acids. Trimming cost V 6 bases and J 3 bases; bases outside gene matches: 8. CDR1 GTSNPN and CDR2 SVGIG come from the germline V gene (reference sequence). The CDR3 DNA reads TGTGCCTGCGCTCCCGGGACAGGGGTCTACGAGCAGTACTTC. This encodes CACAPGTGVYEQYF.

The CDR3 sequence is CASRAGTGGTGQPQHF. In DNA form, the CDR3 reads TGTGCCAGCAGAGCCGGGACAGGGGGTACTGGCCAGCCCCAGCATTTT. The V and J genes are TRBV2 and TRBJ1-5; 11 nucleotides match TRBD1. Germline CDR1 and CDR2: SNHLY and FYNNEI. The CDR3 spans 16 residues. The junction had 11 bases not matched to a gene; V was cut back by 6 bases and J by 7 bases.

The V and J genes are TRBV7-2 and TRBJ1-2; 12 positions match TRBD1. V gave up 4 bases and J gave up 7 bases; unmatched junction bases: 7. Looked up from germline, CDR1 is SGHTA and CDR2 is FQGNSA. CDR3 length: 15 amino acids. As DNA, the CDR3 is TGTGCCAGCAGCTCTGCCGGGACAGGGGGCCTTGGCTACACCTTC. Its protein product is CASSSAGTGGLGYTF. Full variable domain (remainder filled in from reference TRBV7-2 and TRBJ1-2): GAGVSQSPSNKVTEKGKDVELRCDPISGHTALYWYRQSLGQGLEFLIYFQGNSAPDKSGLPSDRFSAERTGGSVSTLTIQRTQQEDSAVYLCASSSAGTGGLGYTFGSGTRLTVV.

CDR3 in amino acids: CASSISGANTIYF. CDR3 in DNA: TGTGCCAGTAGTATATCAGGGGCGAACACCATATATTTT. This chain uses TRBV19 with TRBJ1-3; a weak D match, TRBD1 (6 bases). The CDR3 runs to 13 residues. Trimming stripped 2 bases from V and 7 bases from J, with 9 bases between. Germline V lookup: CDR1 LNHDA, CDR2 SQIVND (reference sequence).